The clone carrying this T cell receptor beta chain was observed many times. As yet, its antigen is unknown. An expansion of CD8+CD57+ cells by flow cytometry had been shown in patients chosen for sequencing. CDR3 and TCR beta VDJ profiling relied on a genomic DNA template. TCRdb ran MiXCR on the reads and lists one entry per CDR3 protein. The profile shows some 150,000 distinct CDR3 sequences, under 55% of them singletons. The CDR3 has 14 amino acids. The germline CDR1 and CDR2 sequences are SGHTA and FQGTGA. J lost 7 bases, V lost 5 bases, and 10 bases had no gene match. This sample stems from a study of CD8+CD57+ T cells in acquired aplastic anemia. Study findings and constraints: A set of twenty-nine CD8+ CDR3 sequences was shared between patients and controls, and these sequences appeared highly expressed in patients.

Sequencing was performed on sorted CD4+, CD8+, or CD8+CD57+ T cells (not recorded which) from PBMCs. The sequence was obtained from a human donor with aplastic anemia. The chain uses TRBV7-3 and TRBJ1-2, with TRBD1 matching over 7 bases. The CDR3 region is CASSPDRWSAGYTF. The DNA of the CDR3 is TGTGCCAGCAGCCCGGACAGGTGGTCTGCTGGCTACACCTTC.